A single sample gave rise to the 28 T cell receptor beta chains below, sequenced in a study of cytomegalovirus exposure and HLA in healthy donors. Amplification used 60 Vbeta primers and 13 Jbeta primers. Sequencing used immunoSEQ multiplex PCR; TCRdb keeps in-frame clones, though not all of them. This sample yields over 150,000 clones, of which 75% to 90% are seen a single time; approximately 0.87% belongs to the top ten. The sample was PBMCs. The receptor set was obtained from a girl aged 2 to 10 in good health and CMV-seropositive.

V and J are TRBV10-3 and TRBJ1-1; the match to TRBD1 covers 7 bases. This CDR3 is built from 12 residues. Trimming took 8 bases from V and 12 from J; bases not matched to a gene: 12. Germline CDR1 is ENHRY and CDR2 is SYGVKD. Here the CDR3 DNA reads TGTGCCATCGAAGGGGGCGTGGGGCGAACTTTCTTT. This encodes CAIEGGVGRTFF.

The J gene is TRBJ2-3, the V gene TRBV5-1; TRBD2 aligns across 9 bases. CDR1 and CDR2 (germline): SGHRS, YFSETQ. This CDR3 region has 16 residues. V shed 0 bases and J 5 bases; nucleotides not matched to a gene: 7. CDR3 nucleotides: TGCGCCAGCAGCTTGGGGAGTAGCGGGAGTATAGATACGCAGTATTTT. This encodes CASSLGSSGSIDTQYF. Combining the CDR3 with reference TRBV5-1 and TRBJ2-3 gives the whole variable domain KAGVTQTPRYLIKTRGQQVTLSCSPISGHRSVSWYQQTPGQGLQFLFEYFSETQRNKGNFPGRFSGRQFSNSRSEMNVSTLELGDSALYLCASSLGSSGSIDTQYFGPGTRLTVL.

This clone appeared once. The rearrangement links TRBV9 to TRBJ2-3, with D perhaps TRBD1 (6 bases). The germline V gene has CDR1 SGDLS and CDR2 YYNGEE. Trimming took 4 bases from V and 1 from J, leaving 13 bases between them. The CDR3 has 15 amino acids. The CDR3 is CASSLDRQGTDTQYF. The CDR3 nucleotides are TGTGCCAGCAGCCTAGACCGACAGGGCACAGATACGCAGTATTTT.

The chain is built from TRBV7-2 and TRBJ2-1; tentatively, D is TRBD2 (5 bases). Trimming stripped 8 bases from V and 8 bases from J, with 16 bases between. The CDR3 covers 13 residues. Per the germline V gene, CDR1 is SGHTA and CDR2 is FQGNSA. CDR3 DNA sequence: TGTGCCAGCGGGCTAGCTCGTAGGGATGAGCAGTTCTTC. It yields the protein CASGLARRDEQFF.

The chain uses TRBV25-1 and TRBJ2-7, with 9 bases aligning to TRBD1. CDR3 length: 15 residues. Germline V lookup: CDR1 MGHDK, CDR2 SYGVNS. V shed 3 bases and J 7 bases; nucleotides not matched to a gene: 10. CDR3 bases: TGTGCCAGCAGTGATCCGGGACAGGGAGGGTGGGAGCAGTACTTC. Translating it yields CASSDPGQGGWEQYF.

This sequence joins TRBV19 and TRBJ2-1, with no clear D. Trimming took 5 bases from V and 2 from J, leaving 19 bases between them. Germline assignment: CDR1 LNHDA and CDR2 SQIVND (reference sequence). The CDR3 sequence is 17 residues long. The CDR3 DNA is TGTGCCAGTAGTTTCAGGTCCTCTGAGTTCCCCTACAATGAGCAGTTCTTC. This gives the protein CASSFRSSEFPYNEQFF.

This clone has just a few counts. This chain uses TRBV30 with TRBJ2-5; D is perhaps TRBD1 (7 bases). V shed 3 bases and J shed 7 bases, with 15 bases lying between them. This CDR3 region has 13 residues. Germline CDR1 GTSNPN, CDR2 SVGIG (reference sequence). CDR3 region: CAWSGQAGGTQYF. Written as DNA, the CDR3 is TGTGCCTGGAGCGGACAGGCCGGGGGGACCCAGTACTTC.

The rearrangement uses TRBV20-1 and TRBJ2-7, with unresolved D. V lost 6 bases and J lost 2, with 5 bases in between. The V gene's germline CDR1 is DFQATT and CDR2 SNEGSKA (reference sequence). The CDR3 consists of 10 residues. The CDR3 loop reads CSARAYEQYF. In nucleotides, the CDR3 is TGCAGTGCCCGTGCCTACGAGCAGTACTTC.

The genes are TRBV20-1 and TRBJ2-7; D unresolved. V was pared by 3 bases and J by 3 bases, with 6 bases between. The germline CDR1 and CDR2 sequences are DFQATT and SNEGSKA (reference sequence). CDR3 length: 11 residues. The CDR3 nucleotides read TGCAGTGCTAGTATAGACTACGAGCAGTACTTC. Translated, it gives CSASIDYEQYF.

This clone showed up just a few times. CDR3 DNA sequence: TGCGCCAGCAGCCATCCGGGGACAGATACGCAGTATTTT. Translation gives CASSHPGTDTQYF. The J gene is TRBJ2-3, the V gene TRBV4-1; a weak D match, TRBD2 (5 bases). This CDR3 is built from 13 residues. V lost 3 bases, J lost 3 bases, and 7 bases lay in between. Germline lookup yields CDR1 MGHRA and CDR2 YSYEKL.

The rearrangement uses TRBV1 and TRBJ2-7; TRBD2 was called by the table and not checked on the DNA. TRBV1 is listed as a pseudogene. This CDR3 is 17 amino acids long. The CDR3 bases are TGCACCAGCAGCCAAGATCCCCCTAGCGGGAGATCCTACGAGCAGTACTTC. Translation: CTSSQDPPSGRSYEQYF.

This clone was seen more than once but under ten times. The chain employs TRBV6-5 and TRBJ2-2, with 7 bases lining up with TRBD1. The J segment lost 5 bases and the V segment lost 7 bases, leaving 10 bases of the junction unmatched. Germline CDR1 reads MNHEY; CDR2 reads SVGAGI. The CDR3 sequence is 15 residues long. CDR3 loop: CASNRGTEDTGELFF. Here the CDR3 DNA reads TGTGCCAGCAACCGTGGGACAGAGGATACCGGGGAGCTGTTTTTT.

The chain uses TRBV30 and TRBJ2-7, with 7 bases identical to TRBD2. The V segment lost 6 bases and the J segment 2 bases; nucleotides outside the gene matches: 10. The CDR3 covers 14 residues. CDR1 is GTSNPN, CDR2 SVGIG, per germline (reference sequence). The CDR3 DNA reads as TGTGCCTGCCCCTTAACCGGGACTACCTACGAGCAGTACTTC. Translated, it gives CACPLTGTTYEQYF.

This chain joins TRBV25-1 and TRBJ1-2, with D perhaps TRBD1 (6 bases). This CDR3 is built from 15 residues. The germline V and J ends were trimmed by 2 bases and 4 bases, with 14 bases remaining between them. Germline V gene sequence: CDR1 MGHDK, CDR2 SYGVNS. CDR3 sequence (DNA): TGTGCCAGCAGTGAACCTAATCCAGGGGTCTATGGCTACACCTTC. It encodes CASSEPNPGVYGYTF.

The chain carries TRBV5-4 and TRBJ1-2, with TRBD1 as a possible D gene (6 bases). Germline CDR1 and CDR2: SGHNT and YYREEE (reference sequence). The ends were cut back, 4 bases at V and 5 bases at J, with 12 bases in the middle. The CDR3 loop spans 13 amino acids. The CDR3 DNA reads as TGTGCCAGCAGCCGAAGGACAGCTTATGGCTACACCTTC. This translates into CASSRRTAYGYTF.

The chain uses TRBV5-1 and TRBJ2-1; D is ambiguous. From germline, CDR1 is SGHRS and CDR2 YFSETQ. V was pared by 0 bases and J by 5 bases, with 9 bases between. The CDR3 runs 14 residues. CDR3 DNA: TGCGCCAGCAGCTTGGCTGGCGGCCACAATGAGCAGTTCTTC. Encoded protein: CASSLAGGHNEQFF. Looking up the rest from reference TRBV5-1 and TRBJ2-1 gives the full variable domain: KAGVTQTPRYLIKTRGQQVTLSCSPISGHRSVSWYQQTPGQGLQFLFEYFSETQRNKGNFPGRFSGRQFSNSRSEMNVSTLELGDSALYLCASSLAGGHNEQFFGPGTRLTVL.

The chain uses TRBV5-1 and TRBJ2-7; 9 bases fit TRBD2. V shed 4 bases, J shed 2 bases, and the junction held 1 base outside the gene matches. Germline assignment: CDR1 SGHRS and CDR2 YFSETQ. The CDR3 loop spans 13 amino acids. Written as DNA, the CDR3 is TGCGCCAGCAGCGCGGGAGGGACCTACGAGCAGTACTTC. Translated: CASSAGGTYEQYF.

This chain links TRBV5-4 with TRBJ1-2; 7 bases fit TRBD1. The germline CDR1 and CDR2 sequences are SGHNT and YYREEE (reference sequence). CDR3 length: 15 amino acids. The J segment lost 6 bases and the V segment lost 4 bases, leaving 12 bases of the junction unmatched. In DNA form, the CDR3 reads TGTGCCAGCAGCCATTTCACAGGGGCGGAAGATGGCTACACCTTC. Its protein product is CASSHFTGAEDGYTF.

V usage is TRBV27 and J usage is TRBJ1-1; tentative D call: TRBD1 (6 bases). CDR1 MNHEY and CDR2 SMNVEV come from the germline V gene (reference sequence). Trimming removed 3 bases from V and 0 bases from J, with 17 bases in between. This CDR3 comprises 17 residues. CDR3 protein: CASSLLYREGLNTEAFF. CDR3 DNA sequence: TGTGCCAGCAGTTTGCTCTACAGGGAGGGATTGAACACTGAAGCTTTCTTT.

The chain combines TRBV28 with TRBJ2-1, with D hard to call. The V gene lost 5 bases and the J gene lost 2 bases, with 4 bases spanning the gap. Germline V gene lookup returns CDR1 MDHEN and CDR2 SYDVKM. The CDR3 consists of 12 residues. The CDR3 coding sequence is TGTGCCAGCAGTCTCCCCTACAATGAGCAGTTCTTC. It translates to CASSLPYNEQFF.

The rearrangement links TRBV5-4 to TRBJ2-7, with 8 nucleotides matching TRBD2. V trimming: 0 bases; J trimming: 6 bases; junction bases outside the gene matches: 5. Looked up from germline, CDR1 is SGHNT and CDR2 is YYREEE (reference sequence). CDR3 length: 14 residues. CDR3 nucleotides: TGTGCCAGCAGCTTGGGACTAGCGTTCGGCGAGCAGTACTTC. This gives the protein CASSLGLAFGEQYF.

This clone was observed a single time. V and J are TRBV7-2 and TRBJ2-3; 8 nucleotides match TRBD1. Germline trimming cut 4 bases from V and 9 bases from J; bases unmatched to any gene: 9. Per the germline V gene, CDR1 is SGHTA and CDR2 is FQGNSA. The CDR3 contains 14 residues. The CDR3 DNA is TGTGCCAGCAGCTCCTACAGGGACAGGCGAACGCAGTATTTT. This encodes CASSSYRDRRTQYF.

The sample holds one count of this clone. The V gene is TRBV4-1, the J gene TRBJ2-5; D remains unclear. The germline V and J ends were trimmed by 2 bases and 4 bases, with 17 bases remaining between them. CDR1 is MGHRA and CDR2 is YSYEKL in the germline V gene. This CDR3 is 16 amino acids long. The CDR3 DNA follows: TGCGCCAGCAGCCAATCTACGTCGTGGGCCAGAGAGACCCAGTACTTC. As protein: CASSQSTSWARETQYF.

V usage is TRBV7-8 and J usage is TRBJ2-1; 11 bases match TRBD2. This CDR3 contains 15 residues. Germline trimming cut 3 bases from V and 6 bases from J; bases unmatched to any gene: 4. Looked up from germline, CDR1 is SGHVS and CDR2 is FQNEAQ. CDR3 sequence reads: CASSFPGLAANEQFF. The CDR3 coding sequence is TGTGCCAGCAGCTTTCCGGGACTAGCGGCCAATGAGCAGTTCTTC.

The chain carries TRBV5-6 and TRBJ2-2; D not certain. Germline values: CDR1 SGHDT, CDR2 YYEEEE. The CDR3 has 16 amino acids. V lost 4 bases to trimming and J lost 3 bases, with 16 bases between them. Here the CDR3 reads CASSLPSGLYTGELFF. CDR3 sequence (DNA): TGTGCCAGCAGCCTCCCCTCAGGCTTGTACACCGGGGAGCTGTTTTTT. Using reference TRBV5-6 and TRBJ2-2 for the parts outside the CDR3, the full variable domain is DAGVTQSPTHLIKTRGQQVTLRCSPKSGHDTVSWYQQALGQGPQFIFQYYEEEERQRGNFPDRFSGHQFPNYSSELNVNALLLGDSALYLCASSLPSGLYTGELFFGEGSRLTVL.

The chain links TRBV7-9 to TRBJ2-1; TRBD2 matches 14 bases. V lost 10 bases, J lost 3 bases, and 5 bases stayed unmatched. CDR3 size: 15 residues. CDR1 and CDR2 from the germline V gene are SEHNR and FQNEAQ (reference sequence). The CDR3 DNA sequence: TGTGCCACCTCCGGGACTAGCGGGAGCTACAATGAGCAGTTCTTC. It translates to CATSGTSGSYNEQFF.

The chain links TRBV4-1 to TRBJ1-2, with 9 bases matching TRBD1. This CDR3 is built from 15 residues. V lost 0 bases, J lost 8 bases, and 7 bases stayed unmatched. Germline CDR1 is MGHRA and CDR2 is YSYEKL. The CDR3 loop reads CASSQDWGQGRGYTF. The CDR3 DNA sequence: TGCGCCAGCAGCCAAGATTGGGGACAGGGTAGAGGCTACACCTTC.

This clone was observed a handful of times. The chain couples TRBV5-5 to TRBJ1-1, with TRBD1 as a possible D gene (6 bases). Deletions cut 2 bases from V and 8 bases from J, with 16 bases between. The germline gives CDR1 SGHKS, CDR2 YYEKEE (reference sequence). This CDR3 region has 14 residues. CDR3 loop: CASSLRPLGAEAFF. For the CDR3, the DNA is TGTGCCAGCAGCTTAAGACCACTGGGGGCGGAAGCTTTCTTT.